This passage covers 14 T cell receptor beta chains from one sample sequenced in a study of blood T cell repertoires in COVID-19. Data came from immunoSEQ multiplex PCR; TCRdb stores just in-frame clones and leaves some out. The sample contains roughly 260,000 clones, about 87% of which appear only once. Specimen: peripheral blood. The receptors stem from a woman aged 45 to 65 with acute or convalescent COVID-19.

The rearrangement uses TRBV5-6 and TRBJ1-5, with 7 positions matching TRBD1. This CDR3 is 17 amino acids long. In germline, CDR1 is SGHDT, CDR2 YYEEEE. V trimming: 2 bases; J trimming: 6 bases; junction bases outside the gene matches: 14. The CDR3 is CASSFPQGGSGSQPQHF. The CDR3 DNA reads TGTGCCAGCAGCTTTCCGCAGGGGGGCAGTGGAAGTCAGCCCCAGCATTTT.

The V and J genes are TRBV7-2 and TRBJ2-7; TRBD2 matches 9 bases. This CDR3 has 15 amino acids. CDR1 and CDR2 from the germline V gene are SGHTA and FQGNSA. V was clipped by 2 bases and J by 2 bases; unmatched bases: 4. DNA for the CDR3: TGTGCCAGCAGCTTATGGGCGGGAGGGCCCTACGAGCAGTACTTC. Protein: CASSLWAGGPYEQYF.

The chain links TRBV7-9 to TRBJ2-3; no definite D call. This CDR3 has 15 residues. V lost 1 base to trimming and J lost 9 bases, with 17 bases between them. Per germline, CDR1 SEHNR and CDR2 FQNEAQ (reference sequence). CDR3 DNA sequence: TGTGCCAGCAGCTTAGGGTTTTCGGAGATCGGGACGCAGTATTTT. Its protein product is CASSLGFSEIGTQYF.

On this clone itself: This same CDR3 is encoded by further DNA sequences in the sample. V is TRBV5-1 and J is TRBJ1-5; TRBD1 is a possible D gene (5 bases). The CDR3 consists of 15 residues. Germline V CDR1 and CDR2: SGHRS, YFSETQ. The V and J ends lost 0 bases and 1 base respectively, with 8 bases between them. DNA for the CDR3: TGCGCCAGCAGCTTGGCGGGGGTGAGCAATCAGCCCCAGCATTTT. It yields the protein CASSLAGVSNQPQHF. Combining the CDR3 with reference TRBV5-1 and TRBJ1-5 gives the whole variable domain KAGVTQTPRYLIKTRGQQVTLSCSPISGHRSVSWYQQTPGQGLQFLFEYFSETQRNKGNFPGRFSGRQFSNSRSEMNVSTLELGDSALYLCASSLAGVSNQPQHFGDGTRLSIL.

The chain couples TRBV7-8 to TRBJ2-3; 7 nucleotides line up with TRBD2. Germline CDR1 and CDR2: SGHVS and FQNEAQ. The trim removed 3 bases at V and 0 bases at J, leaving 6 bases unmatched. The CDR3 is 16 residues long. The CDR3 sequence: CASSFLWEGSTDTQYF. The CDR3 DNA sequence: TGTGCCAGCAGCTTTTTGTGGGAGGGCAGCACAGATACGCAGTATTTT.

This clone was seen more than once but under ten times. The V and J genes are TRBV5-1 and TRBJ1-1; 10 bases agree with TRBD1. The CDR3 extends over 15 amino acids. Germline V CDR1 and CDR2: SGHRS, YFSETQ. The J segment lost 4 bases and the V segment lost 3 bases, leaving 6 bases of the junction unmatched. In nucleotides, the CDR3 is TGCGCCAGCAGCTCGTTCGGGACAGGGGTCACTGAAGCTTTCTTT. Encoded protein: CASSSFGTGVTEAFF. The full variable domain, rest sourced from reference TRBV5-1 and TRBJ1-1, is KAGVTQTPRYLIKTRGQQVTLSCSPISGHRSVSWYQQTPGQGLQFLFEYFSETQRNKGNFPGRFSGRQFSNSRSEMNVSTLELGDSALYLCASSSFGTGVTEAFFGQGTRLTVV.

The chain has TRBV11-2 and TRBJ2-3, with D uncertain. The CDR3 totals 16 residues. From germline, CDR1 is SGHAT and CDR2 FQNNGV. V shed 1 base and J shed 1 base, with 12 bases lying between them. The CDR3 nucleotides are TGTGCCAGCAGCTTAGGGTTGCCCCAGGGCACAGATACGCAGTATTTT. Translating it yields CASSLGLPQGTDTQYF.

The chain employs TRBV7-3 and TRBJ1-6; 7 bases agree with TRBD1. Germline CDR1 reads SGHTA; CDR2 reads FQGTGA. The CDR3 consists of 15 residues. Losses at the gene ends were 4 bases for V and 7 bases for J; bases not matched to a gene: 7. In DNA form, the CDR3 reads TGTGCCAGCAGCTCGTGGACAGGAGTGAATTCACCCCTCCACTTT. Translation gives CASSSWTGVNSPLHF.

The chain has TRBV27 and TRBJ1-5; 9 nucleotides align to TRBD1. Trimming took 5 bases from V and 6 from J; bases not matched to a gene: 5. CDR1 is MNHEY, CDR2 SMNVEV, per germline (reference sequence). The CDR3 runs to 14 residues. The CDR3 DNA follows: TGTGCCAGCAGTGTCGGGACAGGGTTTCAGCCCCAGCATTTT. As protein: CASSVGTGFQPQHF.

This clone was seen more than once but under ten times. The CDR3 spells CASSSRDTFGEQYF. CDR3 bases: TGTGCCAGCAGCAGTCGGGACACCTTTGGAGAGCAGTACTTC. J is TRBJ2-7 and V is TRBV7-9, with D tentatively TRBD1 (6 bases). V lost 5 bases and J lost 7, with 18 bases in between. The CDR3 extends over 14 amino acids. Germline V gene sequence: CDR1 SEHNR, CDR2 FQNEAQ (reference sequence).

This sequence joins TRBV19 and TRBJ1-5, with D possibly matching TRBD1 (6 bases). V lost 5 bases to trimming and J lost 1 base, with 18 bases between them. This CDR3 region has 17 residues. CDR1 is LNHDA, CDR2 SQIVND, per germline (reference sequence). CDR3 in DNA: TGTGCCAGTAGTCCGACTCCAGGGACACCCAGCAATCAGCCCCAGCATTTT. Amino acids: CASSPTPGTPSNQPQHF.

The chain links TRBV5-1 to TRBJ1-1; D is perhaps TRBD1 (5 bases). Trimming removed 3 bases from V and 3 bases from J, with 12 bases in between. CDR3 size: 14 residues. Germline V gene data show CDR1 as SGHRS and CDR2 as YFSETQ. CDR3 residues: CASSSWGVDTEAFF. The CDR3 DNA follows: TGCGCCAGCAGCTCCTGGGGGGTGGACACTGAAGCTTTCTTT.

A few counts support this clone. The chain has TRBV7-3 and TRBJ2-1; TRBD2 matches 12 bases. Looked up from germline, CDR1 is SGHTA and CDR2 is FQGTGA. This CDR3 has 16 residues. V was clipped by 5 bases and J by 3 bases; unmatched bases: 5. CDR3 protein: CASSRRTSGNYNEQFF. In DNA, the CDR3 is TGTGCCAGCAGCCGAAGGACTAGCGGGAACTACAATGAGCAGTTCTTC.

A few counts support this clone. The V and J genes are TRBV10-2 and TRBJ2-1, with TRBD2 matching over 7 bases. Germline assignment: CDR1 WSHSY and CDR2 SAAADI. V lost 4 bases to trimming and J lost 6 bases; unmatched junction nucleotides: 3. This CDR3 comprises 13 residues. CDR3 amino acids: CASSVASGNEQFF. CDR3 coding DNA: TGCGCCAGCAGTGTGGCTAGCGGCAATGAGCAGTTCTTC.